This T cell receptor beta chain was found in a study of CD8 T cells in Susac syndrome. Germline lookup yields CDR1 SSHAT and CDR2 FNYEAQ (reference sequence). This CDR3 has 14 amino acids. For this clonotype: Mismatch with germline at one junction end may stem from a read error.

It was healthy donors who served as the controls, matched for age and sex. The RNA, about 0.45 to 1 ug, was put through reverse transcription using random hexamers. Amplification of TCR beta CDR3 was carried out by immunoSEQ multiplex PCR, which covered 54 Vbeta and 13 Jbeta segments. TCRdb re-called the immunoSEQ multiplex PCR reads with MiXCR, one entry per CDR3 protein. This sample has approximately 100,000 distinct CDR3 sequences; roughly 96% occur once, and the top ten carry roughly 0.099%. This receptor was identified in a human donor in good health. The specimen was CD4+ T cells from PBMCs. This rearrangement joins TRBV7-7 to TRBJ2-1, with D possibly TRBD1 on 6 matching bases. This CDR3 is CASSLPGTHNEQFF. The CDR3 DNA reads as TGTGCTAGCAGCCTCCCCGGGACACACAATGAGCAGTTCTTC.